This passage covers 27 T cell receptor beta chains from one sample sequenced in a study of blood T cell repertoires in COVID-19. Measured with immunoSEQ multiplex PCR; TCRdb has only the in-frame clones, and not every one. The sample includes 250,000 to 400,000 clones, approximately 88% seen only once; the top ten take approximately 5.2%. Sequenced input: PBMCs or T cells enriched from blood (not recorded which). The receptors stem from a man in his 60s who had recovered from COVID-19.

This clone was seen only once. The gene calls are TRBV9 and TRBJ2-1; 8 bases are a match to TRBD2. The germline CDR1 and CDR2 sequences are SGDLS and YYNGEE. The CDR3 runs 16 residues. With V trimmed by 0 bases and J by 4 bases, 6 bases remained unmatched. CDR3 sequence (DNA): TGTGCCAGCAGCGTAGACACTAGCGGATCGTACAATGAGCAGTTCTTC. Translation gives CASSVDTSGSYNEQFF.

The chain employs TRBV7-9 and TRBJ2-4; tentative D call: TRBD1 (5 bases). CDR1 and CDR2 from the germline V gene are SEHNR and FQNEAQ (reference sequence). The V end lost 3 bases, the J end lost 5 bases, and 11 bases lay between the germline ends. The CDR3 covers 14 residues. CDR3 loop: CASSFQGLENIQYF. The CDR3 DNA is TGTGCCAGCAGCTTTCAGGGTCTGGAAAACATTCAGTACTTC.

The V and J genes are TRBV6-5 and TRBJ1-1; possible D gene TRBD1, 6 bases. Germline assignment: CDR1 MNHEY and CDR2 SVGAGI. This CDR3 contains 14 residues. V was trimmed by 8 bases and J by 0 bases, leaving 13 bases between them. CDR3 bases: TGTGCCAGCGGAGTGCAGGGGATGAACACTGAAGCTTTCTTT. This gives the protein CASGVQGMNTEAFF.

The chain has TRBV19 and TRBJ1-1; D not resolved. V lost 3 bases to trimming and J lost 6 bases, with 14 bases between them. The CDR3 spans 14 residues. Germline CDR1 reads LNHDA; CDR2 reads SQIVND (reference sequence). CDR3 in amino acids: CASSMTGLRAEAFF. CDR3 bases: TGTGCCAGTAGTATGACTGGCTTGAGGGCTGAAGCTTTCTTT.

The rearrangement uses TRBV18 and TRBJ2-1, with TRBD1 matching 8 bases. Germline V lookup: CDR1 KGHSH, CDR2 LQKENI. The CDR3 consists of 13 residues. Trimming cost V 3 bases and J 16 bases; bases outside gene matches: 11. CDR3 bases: TGTGCCAGCTCACCGGAGGGACAGGTGGGTCGATTCTTC. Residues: CASSPEGQVGRFF.

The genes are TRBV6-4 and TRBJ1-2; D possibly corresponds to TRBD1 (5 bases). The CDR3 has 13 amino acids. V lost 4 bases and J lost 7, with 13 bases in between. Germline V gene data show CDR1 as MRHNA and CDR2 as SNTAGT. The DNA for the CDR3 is TGTGCCAGCAGTGTGACCGGGGGTGGTGGCTACACCTTC. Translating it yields CASSVTGGGGYTF.

CDR3: CASSYSYSGGTDTQYF. In DNA, the CDR3 is TGTGCCAGCAGTTACTCGTATTCGGGAGGGACAGATACGCAGTATTTT. This chain uses TRBV6-2 or TRBV6-3 with TRBJ2-3; TRBD2 aligns across 8 bases. There are 16 residues in the CDR3. Germline CDR1 is MNHEY and CDR2 is SVGEGT. Trimming removed 0 bases from V and 3 bases from J; junction bases left unmatched: 5.

The CDR3, as DNA: TGTGCCAGCAGCTCCCCCGGGGGAGCGGGAGAACGTAGTAGGGAGCTGTTTTTT. Protein sequence: CASSSPGGAGERSRELFF. The chain carries TRBV7-9 and TRBJ2-2, with 8 bases aligning to TRBD2. CDR1 is SEHNR and CDR2 is FQNEAQ in the germline V gene (reference sequence). V lost 4 bases to trimming and J lost 9 bases; unmatched junction nucleotides: 19. The CDR3 extends over 18 amino acids.

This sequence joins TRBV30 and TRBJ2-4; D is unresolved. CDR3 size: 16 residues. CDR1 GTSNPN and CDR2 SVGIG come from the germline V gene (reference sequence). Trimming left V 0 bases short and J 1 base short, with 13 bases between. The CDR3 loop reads CAWSVRSLLAKNIQYF. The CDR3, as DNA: TGTGCCTGGAGTGTACGTTCCCTATTGGCCAAAAACATTCAGTACTTC.

The CDR3 region is CASSFGTANSPLHF. In nucleotides, the CDR3 is TGTGCCAGCAGCTTTGGGACAGCAAATTCACCCCTCCACTTT. This chain uses TRBV11-2 with TRBJ1-6; 7 bases are shared with TRBD1. The ends lost 3 bases at V and 7 bases at J; junction bases unmatched: 3. CDR3 length: 14 amino acids. Germline V gene sequence: CDR1 SGHAT, CDR2 FQNNGV.

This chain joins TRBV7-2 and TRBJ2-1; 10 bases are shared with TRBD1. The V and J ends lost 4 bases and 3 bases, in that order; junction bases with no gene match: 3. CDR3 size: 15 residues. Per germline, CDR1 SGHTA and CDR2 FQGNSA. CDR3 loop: CASSSDRGGYNEQFF. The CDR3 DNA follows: TGTGCCAGCAGCTCGGACAGGGGGGGCTACAATGAGCAGTTCTTC.

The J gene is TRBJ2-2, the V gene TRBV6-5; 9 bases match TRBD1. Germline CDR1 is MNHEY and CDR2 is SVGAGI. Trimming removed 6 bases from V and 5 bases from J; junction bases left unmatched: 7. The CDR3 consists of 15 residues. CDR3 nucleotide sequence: TGTGCCAGCAGACAGGACAGGGGAGGAACCGGGGAGCTGTTTTTT. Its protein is CASRQDRGGTGELFF.

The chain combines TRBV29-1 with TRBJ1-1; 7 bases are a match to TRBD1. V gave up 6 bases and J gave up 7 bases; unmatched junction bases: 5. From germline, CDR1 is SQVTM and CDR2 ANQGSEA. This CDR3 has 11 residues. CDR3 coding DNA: TGCAGCGTGGCCACAGGGGTTGAAGCTTTCTTT. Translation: CSVATGVEAFF.

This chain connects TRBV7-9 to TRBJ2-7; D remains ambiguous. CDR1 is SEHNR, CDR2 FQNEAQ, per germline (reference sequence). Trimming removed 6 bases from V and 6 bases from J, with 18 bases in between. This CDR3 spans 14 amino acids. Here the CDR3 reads CASSSGLLLGEQYF. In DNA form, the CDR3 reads TGTGCCAGCAGTTCGGGTCTTCTCTTGGGCGAGCAGTACTTC.

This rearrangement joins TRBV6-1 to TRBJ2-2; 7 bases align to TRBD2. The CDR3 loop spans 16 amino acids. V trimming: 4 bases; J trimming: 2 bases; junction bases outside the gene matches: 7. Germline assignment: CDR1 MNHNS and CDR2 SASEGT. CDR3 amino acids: CASSATGGVNTGELFF. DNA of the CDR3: TGTGCCAGCAGTGCCACGGGGGGAGTCAACACCGGGGAGCTGTTTTTT.

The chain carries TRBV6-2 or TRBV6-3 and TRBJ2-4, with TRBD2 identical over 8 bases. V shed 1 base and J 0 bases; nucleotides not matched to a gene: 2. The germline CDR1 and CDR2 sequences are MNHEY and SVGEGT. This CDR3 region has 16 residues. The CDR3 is CASSYLAGLAKNIQYF. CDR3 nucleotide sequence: TGTGCCAGCAGTTACTTAGCGGGGTTAGCCAAAAACATTCAGTACTTC.

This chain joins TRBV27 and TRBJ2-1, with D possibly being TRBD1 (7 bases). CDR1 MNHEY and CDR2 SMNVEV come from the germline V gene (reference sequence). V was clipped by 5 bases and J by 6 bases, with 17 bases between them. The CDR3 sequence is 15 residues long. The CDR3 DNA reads TGTGCCAGCAGTCCCGCAGGGGGGTGGGTCAATGAGCAGTTCTTC. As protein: CASSPAGGWVNEQFF.

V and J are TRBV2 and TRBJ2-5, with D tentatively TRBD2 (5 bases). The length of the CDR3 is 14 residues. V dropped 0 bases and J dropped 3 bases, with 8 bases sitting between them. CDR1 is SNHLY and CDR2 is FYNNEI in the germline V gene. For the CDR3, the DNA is TGTGCCAGCAGTGAAGCCGCGGGTAAAGAGACCCAGTACTTC. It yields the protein CASSEAAGKETQYF.

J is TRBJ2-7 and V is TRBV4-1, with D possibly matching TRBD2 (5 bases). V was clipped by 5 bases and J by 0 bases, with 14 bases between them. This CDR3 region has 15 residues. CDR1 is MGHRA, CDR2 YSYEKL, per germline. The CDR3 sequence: CASSWSGLYSYEQYF. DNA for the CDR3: TGCGCCAGCAGCTGGAGCGGCCTTTACTCCTACGAGCAGTACTTC.

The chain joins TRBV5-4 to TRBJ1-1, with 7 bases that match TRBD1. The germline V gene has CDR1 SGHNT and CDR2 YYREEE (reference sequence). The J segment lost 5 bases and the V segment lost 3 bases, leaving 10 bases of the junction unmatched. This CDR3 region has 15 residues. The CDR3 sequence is CASSYYDRDDTEAFF. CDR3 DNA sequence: TGTGCCAGCAGCTACTACGACAGGGACGATACTGAAGCTTTCTTT.

CDR3: CASSFPVGELFF. The CDR3 DNA reads as TGTGCCAGCAGTTTCCCGGTCGGGGAGCTGTTTTTT. J is TRBJ2-2 and V is TRBV28; D gene uncertain. Germline V gene sequence: CDR1 MDHEN, CDR2 SYDVKM. Trimming left V 3 bases short and J 7 bases short, with 6 bases between. The CDR3 covers 12 residues.

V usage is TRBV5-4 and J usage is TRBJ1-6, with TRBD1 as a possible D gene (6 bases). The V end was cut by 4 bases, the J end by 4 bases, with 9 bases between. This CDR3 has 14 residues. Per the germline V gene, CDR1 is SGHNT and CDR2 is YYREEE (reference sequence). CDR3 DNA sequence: TGTGCCAGCAGCCCTGGACAGTATAATTCACCCCTCCACTTT. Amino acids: CASSPGQYNSPLHF.

Here the CDR3 reads CASSLQVGDNQPQHF. In DNA, the CDR3 is TGTGCCAGCAGCTTACAGGTCGGGGACAATCAGCCCCAGCATTTT. The chain recombines TRBV7-2 with TRBJ1-5; D remains unclear. Germline-derived CDR1 and CDR2 are SGHTA and FQGNSA. The CDR3 has 15 amino acids. The V and J ends lost 2 bases and 3 bases respectively, with 11 bases between them.

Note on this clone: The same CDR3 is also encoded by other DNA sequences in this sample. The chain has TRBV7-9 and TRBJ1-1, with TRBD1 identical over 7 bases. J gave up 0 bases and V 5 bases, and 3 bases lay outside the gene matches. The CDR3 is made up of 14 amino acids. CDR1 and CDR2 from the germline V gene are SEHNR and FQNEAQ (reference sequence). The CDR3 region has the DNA TGTGCCAGCAGCCTACAGGGGATGAACACTGAAGCTTTCTTT. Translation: CASSLQGMNTEAFF.

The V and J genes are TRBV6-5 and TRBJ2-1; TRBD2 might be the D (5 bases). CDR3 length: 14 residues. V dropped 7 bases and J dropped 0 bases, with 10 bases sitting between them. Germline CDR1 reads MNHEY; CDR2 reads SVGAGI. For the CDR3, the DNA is TGTGCCAGCAACAGCGGCTACTCCTACAATGAGCAGTTCTTC. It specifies CASNSGYSYNEQFF.

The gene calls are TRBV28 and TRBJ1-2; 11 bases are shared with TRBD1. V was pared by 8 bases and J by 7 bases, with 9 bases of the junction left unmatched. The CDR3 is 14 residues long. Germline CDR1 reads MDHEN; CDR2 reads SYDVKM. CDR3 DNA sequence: TGTGCCAGCGGGAGCGGACAGGGGGCTGGTGGCTACACCTTC. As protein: CASGSGQGAGGYTF.

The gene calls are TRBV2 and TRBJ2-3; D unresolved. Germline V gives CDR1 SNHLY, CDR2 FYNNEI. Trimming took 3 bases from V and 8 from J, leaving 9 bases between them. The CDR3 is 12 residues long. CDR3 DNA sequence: TGTGCCAGCAGTGATGATCCCGGTACGCAGTATTTT. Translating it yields CASSDDPGTQYF.